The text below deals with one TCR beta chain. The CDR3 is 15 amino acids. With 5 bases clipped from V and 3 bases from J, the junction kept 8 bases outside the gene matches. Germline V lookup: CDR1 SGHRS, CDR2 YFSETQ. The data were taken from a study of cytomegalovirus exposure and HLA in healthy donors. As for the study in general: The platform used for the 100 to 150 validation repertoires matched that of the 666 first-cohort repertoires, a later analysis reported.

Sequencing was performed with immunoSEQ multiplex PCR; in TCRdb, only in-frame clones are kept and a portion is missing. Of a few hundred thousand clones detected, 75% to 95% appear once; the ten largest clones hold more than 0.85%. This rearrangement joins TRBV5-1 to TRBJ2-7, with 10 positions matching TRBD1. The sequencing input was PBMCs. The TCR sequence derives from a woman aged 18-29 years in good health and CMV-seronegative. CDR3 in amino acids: CASREDRGGVYEQYF. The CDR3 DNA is TGCGCCAGCAGGGAGGACAGGGGGGGAGTCTACGAGCAGTACTTC. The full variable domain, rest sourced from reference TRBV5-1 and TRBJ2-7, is KAGVTQTPRYLIKTRGQQVTLSCSPISGHRSVSWYQQTPGQGLQFLFEYFSETQRNKGNFPGRFSGRQFSNSRSEMNVSTLELGDSALYLCASREDRGGVYEQYFGPGTRLTVT.